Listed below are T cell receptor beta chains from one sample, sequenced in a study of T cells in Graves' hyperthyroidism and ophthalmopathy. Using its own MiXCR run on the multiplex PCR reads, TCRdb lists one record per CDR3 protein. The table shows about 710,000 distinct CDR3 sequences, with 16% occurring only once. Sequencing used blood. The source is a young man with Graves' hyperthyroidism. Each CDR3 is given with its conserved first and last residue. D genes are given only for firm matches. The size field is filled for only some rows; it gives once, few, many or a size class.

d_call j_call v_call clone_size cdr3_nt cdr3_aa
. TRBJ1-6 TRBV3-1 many TGTGCCAGCAGCCCCCGTGTGAATTCACCCCTCCACTTT CASSPRVNSPLHF
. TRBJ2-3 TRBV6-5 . TGTGCCAGCAGTTACGGAGGGAACAAAGATACGCAGTATTTT CASSYGGNKDTQYF
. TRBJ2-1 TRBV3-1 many TGTGCCAGCAGCCAGGCCGTCGGAAATGAGCAGTTCTTC CASSQAVGNEQFF
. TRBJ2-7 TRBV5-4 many TGTGCCAGCAGCCCGCAGCCGGGACGCTACGAGCAGTACTTC CASSPQPGRYEQYF
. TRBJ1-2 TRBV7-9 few TGTGCCAGCAGCCTCATCGCAGGGTCAGGCGGCTACACCTTC CASSLIAGSGGYTF
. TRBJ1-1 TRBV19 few TGTGCCAGTAGTATGAAGACAGGACTTATGAACACTGAAGCTTTCTTT CASSMKTGLMNTEAFF
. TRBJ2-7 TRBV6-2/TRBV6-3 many TGTGCCAGCAGTTATCCTTGGTCGAGCGGAAGCTCCTACGAGCAGTACTTC CASSYPWSSGSSYEQYF
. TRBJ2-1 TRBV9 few TGTGCCAGCAGCGTAGTGGGGGACTCCTACAATGAGCAGTTCTTC CASSVVGDSYNEQFF
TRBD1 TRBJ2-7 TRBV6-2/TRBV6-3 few TGTGCCAGCAGGACTCCACAGGGGGCGGCTCCCCTAGGCGAGCAGTACTTC CASRTPQGAAPLGEQYF
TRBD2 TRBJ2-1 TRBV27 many TGTGCCAGCAGTCCCGGGGGAGCGGGAGTCCCCTTCCTGGGGAATGAGCAGTTCTTC CASSPGGAGVPFLGNEQFF
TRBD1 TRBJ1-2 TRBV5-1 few TGCGCCAGCAGCACCCCGACAGGGTATGGCTACACCTTC CASSTPTGYGYTF
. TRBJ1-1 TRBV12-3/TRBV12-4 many TGTGCCAGCAACGAGGACAGCGGGAACACTGAAGCTTTCTTT CASNEDSGNTEAFF
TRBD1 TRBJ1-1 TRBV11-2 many TGTGCCAGCAGCTTAGTAGGACAGGGGGCGTACACTGAAGCTTTCTTT CASSLVGQGAYTEAFF
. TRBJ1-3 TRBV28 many TGTGCCAGCAGTTTAGGTCAGGGGACCCTAAACACCATATATTTT CASSLGQGTLNTIYF
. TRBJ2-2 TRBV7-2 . TGTGCCAGCAGCTTAGTGGCAGTTACGAACACCGGGGAGCTGTTTTTT CASSLVAVTNTGELFF
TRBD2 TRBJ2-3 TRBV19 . TGTGCCAGTAGTACCTCCGGGACTAGCGGGAGTGATACGCAGTATTTT CASSTSGTSGSDTQYF
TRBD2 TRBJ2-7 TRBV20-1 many TGCAGTGCTACTCCCCTGGGGAGCGGGAGTTACGAGCAGTACTTC CSATPLGSGSYEQYF
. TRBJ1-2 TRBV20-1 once TGCAGTGCTAGACTTAGCTATGGCTACACCTTC CSARLSYGYTF
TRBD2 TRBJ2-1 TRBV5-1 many TGCGCCAGCAGTTACGGGACTAATAATGAGCAGTTCTTC CASSYGTNNEQFF
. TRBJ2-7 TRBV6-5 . TGTGCCAGCAGTTACTCTTGGTCGACCCCCTACGAGCAGTACTTC CASSYSWSTPYEQYF
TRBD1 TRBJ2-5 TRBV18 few TGTGCCAGCTCACCACGCCGCGGGACAGGGGAGACCCAGTACTTC CASSPRRGTGETQYF
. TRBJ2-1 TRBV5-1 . TGTGCCAGCAGTTTGAGGGATGATGAGCAGTTCTTC CASSLRDDEQFF
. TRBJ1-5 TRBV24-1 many TGTGCCACCAGTGATTGCAGGGACGGGAGCAATCAGCCCCAGCATTTT CATSDCRDGSNQPQHF
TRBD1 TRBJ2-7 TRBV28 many TGTGCCAGCAGTCCACCGGGACAGGGTGGCGAGCAGTACTTC CASSPPGQGGEQYF